Given below is one TCR beta chain in context. For genomic DNA, unsorted samples relied on about 90 million PBMCs. Unmatched junction bases numbered 3, after V lost 5 bases and J lost 2 bases. Germline CDR1 SGHAT, CDR2 FQNNGV. The CDR3 sequence is 15 residues long. Assay runs were performed at deep level. Assay used: immunoSEQ multiplex PCR; TCRdb lists only in-frame clones, some missing. This table holds about 480,000 clones, over 75% found once. This entry comes from a study of shared clonotypes between healthy human individuals. The TCR comes from a middle-aged woman in good health. Some clones in this sample may be carry-over from other donors' samples. The chain employs TRBV11-2 and TRBJ2-3; TRBD2 matches 11 bases. Sequenced sample: PBMCs. CDR3 amino acids: CASSPTSGITDTQYF. The DNA of the CDR3 is TGTGCCAGCAGCCCGACTAGCGGGATCACAGATACGCAGTATTTT.